This T cell receptor beta chain was profiled in a study of blood T cell repertoires in COVID-19. Exposed volunteers were people who met a COVID-19 case within 2 weeks before study entry. Original processing methods: From reference gene primer amplification, estimates of nucleated cell counts were derived. Profiled with immunoSEQ multiplex PCR; TCRdb holds only in-frame clones, not every one. V, J and clone size are those of that table, while D and trimming were read from the DNA. Of fewer than 400,000 clones detected, roughly 90% appear once; the ten largest clones hold almost 4%. CDR1 is SGHTS and CDR2 is YDEGEE in the germline V gene. V trimming: 4 bases; J trimming: 4 bases; junction bases outside the gene matches: 10. The CDR3 runs 15 residues.

The sample consisted of PBMCs or T cells enriched from blood (not recorded which). The rearrangement joins TRBV5-8 to TRBJ2-7; 8 bases map to TRBD1. The TCR comes from a woman in her thirties who had been exposed to COVID-19. CDR3 loop: CASSQRQGYAYEQYF. As DNA, the CDR3 is TGTGCCAGCAGCCAGAGACAGGGGTACGCTTACGAGCAGTACTTC.